This T cell receptor beta chain was captured by sequencing in a study of technical replicates of blood from a few donors. The germline gives CDR1 LNHDA, CDR2 SQIVND (reference sequence). The CDR3 length is 17 residues. Trimming cost V 5 bases and J 0 bases; bases outside gene matches: 13. Assay used: immunoSEQ multiplex PCR; TCRdb lists only in-frame clones, some missing. In the table there are 95,000 or so clones, roughly 95% of which are singletons. The gene calls are TRBV19 and TRBJ2-7, with TRBD1 matching over 7 bases. This receptor was obtained from a human donor in good health. The specimen was T cells isolated from PBMCs. In nucleotides, the CDR3 is TGTGCCAGTAGTCTGGGTTGGCAGGGGGTTGACTCCTACGAGCAGTACTTC. Its translation: CASSLGWQGVDSYEQYF.